A selection of T cell receptor beta chains follows, all from one sample in a study of shared clonotypes between healthy human individuals. Data came from immunoSEQ multiplex PCR; TCRdb stores just in-frame clones and leaves some out. The sample has 2 million to 2.5 million clones, just over 90% seen once. Sequenced input: naive CD4+ T cells from PBMCs. All receptors come from a man younger than 35 in good health. Some clones in this sample may be carry-over from other donors' samples. Each CDR3 is given with its conserved first and last residue. A D gene is named only where the DNA matches it firmly. Size tells how often a clone was seen (once, few, many) or the class of an expanded clone, and some rows leave it out.

cdr3_aa	cdr3_nt	cdr3_length	j_call	d_call	v_call	clone_size
CASSVSAGQTDTQYF	TGTGCCAGCAGCGTATCGGCGGGACAAACAGATACGCAGTATTTT	15	TRBJ2-3	-	TRBV9	-
CASSPRTAFTDTQYF	TGCGCCAGCAGCCCAAGGACGGCCTTCACAGATACGCAGTATTTT	15	TRBJ2-3	-	TRBV4-1	-
CASSTSGRAFF	TGTGCCAGTAGTACATCCGGCCGGGCTTTCTTT	11	TRBJ1-1	-	TRBV19	-
CATKSYNEQFF	TGTGCCACCAAAAGTTACAATGAGCAGTTCTTC	11	TRBJ2-1	-	TRBV28	-
CASSMNLGQGHGYTF	TGTGCCAGCAGCATGAATTTGGGACAGGGACATGGCTACACCTTC	15	TRBJ1-2	-	TRBV21-1	-
CASSREGFTEAFF	TGTGCCAGCAGTAGGGAGGGGTTTACTGAAGCTTTCTTT	13	TRBJ1-1	-	TRBV11-2	-
CASIKAAGLSYGYTF	TGTGCCAGCATCAAGGCAGCAGGGCTGTCCTATGGCTACACCTTC	15	TRBJ1-2	-	TRBV11-2	-
CSVEVSEGGNEQYF	TGCAGCGTTGAAGTCTCTGAGGGGGGAAACGAGCAGTACTTC	14	TRBJ2-7	-	TRBV29-1	-
CASSQRGLPGLAGSYNEQFF	TGTGCCAGCAGCCAAAGAGGGTTACCGGGACTAGCGGGCTCCTACAATGAGCAGTTCTTC	20	TRBJ2-1	TRBD2	TRBV4-2	-
CASSFNWENTEAFF	TGTGCCAGCAGCTTTAACTGGGAGAACACTGAAGCTTTCTTT	14	TRBJ1-1	-	TRBV7-3	few
CASSPRTANTGELFF	TGTGCCAGCTCTCCTCGGACAGCGAACACCGGGGAGCTGTTTTTT	15	TRBJ2-2	-	TRBV18	-
CASSTGTGAFSRSFF	TGTGCCAGCAGCACGGGGACAGGGGCCTTTAGTAGGTCTTTCTTT	15	TRBJ1-1	TRBD1	TRBV7-2	-
CASSLLGGRPSYEQYF	TGTGCCAGCAGTTTATTGGGCGGGAGGCCCTCCTACGAGCAGTACTTC	16	TRBJ2-7	TRBD2	TRBV27	-
CASSLRGGYTF	TGTGCCAGCAGCTTAAGGGGAGGGTACACCTTC	11	TRBJ1-2	-	TRBV7-2	-
CASSLPQGAGYGYTF	TGTGCCAGCAGCCTCCCACAGGGGGCCGGCTATGGCTACACCTTC	15	TRBJ1-2	TRBD1	TRBV28	-
CASRQGLQEETQYF	TGTGCCAGCAGACAGGGGTTGCAAGAAGAGACCCAGTACTTC	14	TRBJ2-5	TRBD1	TRBV6-1	-
CASSQMLGTVNIQYF	TGCGCCAGCAGCCAAATGCTAGGGACAGTTAACATTCAGTACTTC	15	TRBJ2-4	TRBD1	TRBV4-3	-
CASSVQEGRYEQYF	TGTGCCAGCAGTGTTCAGGAGGGACGTTACGAGCAGTACTTC	14	TRBJ2-7	-	TRBV6-1	-
CASSFEALRGETQYF	TGTGCCAGCAGTTTTGAGGCCCTGAGGGGGGAGACCCAGTACTTC	15	TRBJ2-5	-	TRBV28	-
CASSLGGTYDEKLFF	TGCGCCAGCAGCTTGGGTGGGACGTATGATGAAAAACTGTTTTTT	15	TRBJ1-4	-	TRBV5-1	-
CASSLALPGNYGYTF	TGTGCCAGCAGCTTAGCGTTACCAGGGAACTATGGCTACACCTTC	15	TRBJ1-2	-	TRBV7-8	-
CASSETGYEQYF	TGTGCCAGCAGTGAAACGGGTTACGAGCAGTACTTC	12	TRBJ2-7	-	TRBV6-1	-
CASSSGTGQTGNTIYF	TGTGCCAGTAGTTCCGGGACAGGGCAAACTGGAAACACCATATATTTT	16	TRBJ1-3	TRBD1	TRBV19	-
CASSGGWTSGLYNEQFF	TGTGCCAGCAGCGGCGGGTGGACTAGCGGTTTATACAATGAGCAGTTCTTC	17	TRBJ2-1	TRBD2	TRBV25-1	-
CSVDSQASGSYEQYF	TGCAGCGTTGACTCGCAGGCTAGCGGGTCCTACGAGCAGTACTTC	15	TRBJ2-7	TRBD2	TRBV29-1	once
CSVYTQGNEQFF	TGCAGCGTTTACACACAGGGAAATGAGCAGTTCTTC	12	TRBJ2-1	-	TRBV29-1	-
CASSSRHSGANVLTF	TGTGCCAGCAGTTCCAGGCACTCTGGGGCCAACGTCCTGACTTTC	15	TRBJ2-6	-	TRBV6-5	-
CSGLDYNEQFF	TGCAGTGGTTTGGACTACAATGAGCAGTTCTTC	11	TRBJ2-1	-	TRBV20-1	-
CASRPLSTESKEYF	TGTGCCAGCAGACCACTCAGTACAGAGTCCAAGGAGTACTTC	14	TRBJ2-7	-	TRBV5-4	-
CASSMRRRGQETQYF	TGTGCCAGTAGTATGAGACGGAGGGGCCAAGAGACCCAGTACTTC	15	TRBJ2-5	-	TRBV19	-
CSAQGGQGGNTEAFF	TGCAGCGCCCAAGGGGGGCAGGGCGGGAACACTGAAGCTTTCTTT	15	TRBJ1-1	-	TRBV29-1	-
CASRRTGGAYEQYF	TGTGCCAGCAGAAGGACAGGGGGCGCGTACGAGCAGTACTTC	14	TRBJ2-7	TRBD1	TRBV28	-
CASSLPPRGAGELFF	TGTGCCAGCAGTTTACCCCCTAGAGGGGCCGGGGAGCTGTTTTTT	15	TRBJ2-2	-	TRBV27	-
CASSLSRQGGTEAFF	TGCGCCAGCAGCTTGTCTCGGCAGGGCGGCACTGAAGCTTTCTTT	15	TRBJ1-1	-	TRBV5-1	few
CASSPPSRFYGYTF	TGTGCCAGCAGTCCCCCCAGCAGATTCTATGGCTACACCTTC	14	TRBJ1-2	-	TRBV28	-
CASSLGVGTFYGYTF	TGCGCCAGCAGCTTGGGAGTAGGGACTTTCTATGGCTACACCTTC	15	TRBJ1-2	-	TRBV5-1	-
CASSVGTSGIVTGELFF	TGTGCCAGCAGCGTCGGGACTAGCGGGATAGTCACCGGGGAGCTGTTTTTT	17	TRBJ2-2	TRBD2	TRBV9	-
CASSSPGLGSGELFF	TGTGCCAGCAGCTCCCCGGGCCTGGGGTCCGGGGAGCTGTTTTTT	15	TRBJ2-2	-	TRBV7-2	-
CASSLGGAGNTIYF	TGTGCCAGCAGCTTAGGGGGGGCTGGAAACACCATATATTTT	14	TRBJ1-3	-	TRBV7-2	few
CASSLQLGGREQETQYF	TGCGCCAGCAGCTTGCAGCTTGGCGGGCGGGAACAAGAGACCCAGTACTTC	17	TRBJ2-5	-	TRBV5-1	-
CASSVLTGANNQPQHF	TGTGCCAGTAGCGTTTTAACAGGGGCGAATAATCAGCCCCAGCATTTT	16	TRBJ1-5	TRBD1	TRBV19	-
CSTLPLFGNTEAFF	TGCAGCACCCTTCCCCTGTTTGGGAACACTGAAGCTTTCTTT	14	TRBJ1-1	-	TRBV29-1	-
CASSLGSDSNQPQHF	TGTGCCAGCAGCTTAGGTTCAGATAGCAATCAGCCCCAGCATTTT	15	TRBJ1-5	-	TRBV7-9	-
CASSLGGSGSTQYF	TGTGCCAGTAGCTTGGGAGGTAGCGGGAGTACGCAGTATTTT	14	TRBJ2-3	TRBD2	TRBV5-5	-
CASSRDRNQPQHF	TGTGCCAGCAGCCGGGACAGGAATCAGCCCCAGCATTTT	13	TRBJ1-5	TRBD1	TRBV5-6	-
CASSQGVGELFF	TGTGCCAGCAGCCAGGGTGTCGGGGAGCTGTTTTTT	12	TRBJ2-2	-	TRBV9	-
CASSRTGGSYEQYF	TGTGCCAGCAGCCGGACAGGGGGGTCCTACGAGCAGTACTTC	14	TRBJ2-7	TRBD1	TRBV5-4	-
CASTRRQGKYEAFF	TGTGCCAGCACACGGAGACAGGGGAAGTATGAAGCTTTCTTT	14	TRBJ1-1	TRBD1	TRBV28	few
CSAMTGLNTEAFF	TGCAGCGCGATGACAGGGCTGAACACTGAAGCTTTCTTT	13	TRBJ1-1	TRBD1	TRBV29-1	-
CASSLGGGGYTF	TGTGCCAGCAGCTTAGGCGGTGGGGGCTACACCTTC	12	TRBJ1-2	-	TRBV7-2	-
CASSLTPGRTEAFF	TGTGCCAGCAGTTTAACCCCGGGTAGGACTGAAGCTTTCTTT	14	TRBJ1-1	-	TRBV28	-
CASSTTEGRTASGANVLTF	TGTGCCAGCAGTACCACCGAGGGCCGGACCGCCTCTGGGGCCAACGTCCTGACTTTC	19	TRBJ2-6	-	TRBV28	-
CASSLGLADPYEQYF	TGCGCCAGCAGCTTGGGACTAGCGGATCCCTACGAGCAGTACTTC	15	TRBJ2-7	TRBD2	TRBV5-1	-
CASSPGTGYGYTF	TGTGCCAGCAGCCCCGGGACAGGTTATGGCTACACCTTC	13	TRBJ1-2	TRBD1	TRBV9	-
CASSLKRDRGANSPLHF	TGTGCCAGCAGCCTAAAAAGGGACAGGGGTGCGAATTCACCCCTCCACTTT	17	TRBJ1-6	TRBD1	TRBV7-9	-